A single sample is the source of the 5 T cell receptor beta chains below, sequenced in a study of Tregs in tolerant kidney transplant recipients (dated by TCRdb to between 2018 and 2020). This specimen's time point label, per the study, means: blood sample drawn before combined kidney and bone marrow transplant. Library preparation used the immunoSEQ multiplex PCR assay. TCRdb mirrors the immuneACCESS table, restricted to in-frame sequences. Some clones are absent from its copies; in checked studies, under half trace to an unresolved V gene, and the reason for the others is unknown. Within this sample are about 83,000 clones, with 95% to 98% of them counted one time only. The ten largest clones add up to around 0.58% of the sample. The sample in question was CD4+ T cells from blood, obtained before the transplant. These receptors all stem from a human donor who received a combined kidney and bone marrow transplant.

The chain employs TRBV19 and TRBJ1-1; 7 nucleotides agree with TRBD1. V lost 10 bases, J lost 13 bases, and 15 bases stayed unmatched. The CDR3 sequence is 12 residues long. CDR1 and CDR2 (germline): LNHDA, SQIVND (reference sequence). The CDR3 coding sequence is TGTGCCACTGGTATACAGGGGCTGAGGGTTTTCTTT. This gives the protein CATGIQGLRVFF.

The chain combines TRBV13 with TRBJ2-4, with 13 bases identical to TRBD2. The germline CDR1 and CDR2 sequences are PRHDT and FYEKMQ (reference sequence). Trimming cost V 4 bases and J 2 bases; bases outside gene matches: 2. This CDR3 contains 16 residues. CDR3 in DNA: TGTGCCAGCAGCTGGACTAGCGGGAGCCCCAAAAACATTCAGTACTTC. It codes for CASSWTSGSPKNIQYF.

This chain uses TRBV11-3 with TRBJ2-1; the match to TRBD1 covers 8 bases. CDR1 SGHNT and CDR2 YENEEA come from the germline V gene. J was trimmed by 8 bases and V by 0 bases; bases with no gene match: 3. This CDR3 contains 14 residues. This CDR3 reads CASSLDVRGHEQFF. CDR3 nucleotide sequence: TGTGCCAGCAGCTTAGATGTCAGGGGGCATGAGCAGTTCTTC.

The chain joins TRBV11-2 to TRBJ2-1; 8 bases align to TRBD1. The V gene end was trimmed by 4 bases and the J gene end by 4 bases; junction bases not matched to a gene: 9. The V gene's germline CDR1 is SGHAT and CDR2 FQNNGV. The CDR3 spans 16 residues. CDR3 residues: CASSYHRDRKYNEQFF. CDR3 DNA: TGTGCCAGCAGCTACCACCGGGACAGGAAATACAATGAGCAGTTCTTC.

The CDR3 DNA follows: TGTGCCAGCAGCTTACCCAGGAGGGGACTCAACGTCCTGACTTTC. Amino acids: CASSLPRRGLNVLTF. The V gene is TRBV7-3, the J gene TRBJ2-6, with D possibly being TRBD2 (6 bases). This CDR3 spans 15 amino acids. V was shortened by 2 bases and J by 9 bases, with 14 bases between the two germline ends. Germline CDR1 reads SGHTA; CDR2 reads FQGTGA.